A single sample is the source of the 3 T cell receptor beta chains below, sequenced in a study of T cell responses to AZD1222 COVID-19 vaccine. Produced via immunoSEQ multiplex PCR; TCRdb's table is partial and in-frame only. Of some 130,000 clones listed, roughly 92% are singletons. Sequenced material: peripheral blood, taken on day 0 of AZD1222 vaccination. Receptors originate from an adult in good health.

The J gene is TRBJ1-2, the V gene TRBV28; D is ambiguous. This CDR3 is 14 amino acids long. Germline values: CDR1 MDHEN, CDR2 SYDVKM. Trimming took 6 bases from V and 0 from J, leaving 11 bases between them. The CDR3 region is CASRSGEANYGYTF. DNA for the CDR3: TGTGCCAGCAGGTCAGGAGAAGCTAACTATGGCTACACCTTC.

This chain links TRBV19 with TRBJ2-3; 12 nucleotides line up with TRBD2. Per the germline V gene, CDR1 is LNHDA and CDR2 is SQIVND (reference sequence). Trimming took 9 bases from V and 0 from J; bases not matched to a gene: 10. CDR3 length equals 17 residues. The CDR3 sequence is CASEASGRASSTDTQYF. The DNA of the CDR3 is TGTGCCAGCGAAGCTAGCGGGAGGGCTTCTAGCACAGATACGCAGTATTTT. Supplemented by reference TRBV19 and TRBJ2-3, the full variable domain reads DGGITQSPKYLFRKEGQNVTLSCEQNLNHDAMYWYRQDPGQGLRLIYYSQIVNDFQKGDIAEGYSVSREKKESFPLTVTSAQKNPTAFYLCASEASGRASSTDTQYFGPGTRLTVL.

The chain employs TRBV10-1 and TRBJ1-2; perhaps TRBD1 as D (5 bases). Germline-derived CDR1 and CDR2 are WNHNN and SYGVQD (reference sequence). The CDR3 contains 13 residues. V was cut by 0 bases and J by 3 bases, with 5 bases left in between. CDR3 bases: TGCGCCAGCAGTGAGTCGGGGGACTATGGCTACACCTTC. It encodes CASSESGDYGYTF.